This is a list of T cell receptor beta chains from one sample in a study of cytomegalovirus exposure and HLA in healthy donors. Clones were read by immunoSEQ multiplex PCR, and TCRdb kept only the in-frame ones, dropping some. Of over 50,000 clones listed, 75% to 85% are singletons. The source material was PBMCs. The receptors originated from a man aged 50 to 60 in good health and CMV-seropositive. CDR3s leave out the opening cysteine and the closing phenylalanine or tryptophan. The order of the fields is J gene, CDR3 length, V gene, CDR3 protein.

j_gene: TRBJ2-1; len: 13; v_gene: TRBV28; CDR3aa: AGTSGSVGGNEQF
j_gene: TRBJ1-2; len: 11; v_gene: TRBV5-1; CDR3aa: ASRVGQGYGYT
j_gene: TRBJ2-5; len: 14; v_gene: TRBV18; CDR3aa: ASSPGKGARGETQY
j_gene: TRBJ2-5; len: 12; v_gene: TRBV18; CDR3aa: ASSPGTGRETQY
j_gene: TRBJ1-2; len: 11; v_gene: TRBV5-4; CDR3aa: ASSSTTGDGYT
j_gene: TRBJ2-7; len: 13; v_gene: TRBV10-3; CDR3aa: AITRGLVNSYEQY
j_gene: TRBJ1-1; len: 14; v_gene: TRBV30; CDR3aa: AWSVTLGSGHGEDF
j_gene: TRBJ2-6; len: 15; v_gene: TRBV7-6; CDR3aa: ASSPSATGAGANVLT
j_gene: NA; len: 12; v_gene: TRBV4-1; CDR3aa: ASSQVGDSLEQY
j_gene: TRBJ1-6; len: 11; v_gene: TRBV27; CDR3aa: ASGLSGGLPLH
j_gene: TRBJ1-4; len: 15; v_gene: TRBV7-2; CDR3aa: ASSVAPARGSNEKLF
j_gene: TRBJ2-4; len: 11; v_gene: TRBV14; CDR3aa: ASSLGHPNIQY
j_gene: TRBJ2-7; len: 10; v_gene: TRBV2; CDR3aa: ASSRDSYEQY
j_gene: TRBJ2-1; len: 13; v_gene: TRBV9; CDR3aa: ASSVDRASYNEQF
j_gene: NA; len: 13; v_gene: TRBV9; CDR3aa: ASSSQVPSSYEQF
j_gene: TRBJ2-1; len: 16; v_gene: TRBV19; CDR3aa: ASSSQSRGQGAYHEQF
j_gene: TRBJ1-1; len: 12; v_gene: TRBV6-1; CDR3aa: ASTPGGRNTEAF
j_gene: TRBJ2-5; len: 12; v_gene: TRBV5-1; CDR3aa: ASSFQRDQETQY
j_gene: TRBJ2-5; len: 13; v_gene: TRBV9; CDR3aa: ASSVYGTLGETQY
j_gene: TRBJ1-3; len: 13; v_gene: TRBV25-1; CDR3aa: ASSAPGGPGNTIY
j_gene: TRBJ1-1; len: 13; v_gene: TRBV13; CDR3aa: ASSLASGENTEAF
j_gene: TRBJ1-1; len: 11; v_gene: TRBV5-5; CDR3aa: ASSRGVGAGAF
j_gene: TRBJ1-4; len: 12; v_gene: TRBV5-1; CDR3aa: ASSPGQGSEKLF
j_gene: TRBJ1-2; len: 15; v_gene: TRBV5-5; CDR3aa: ASTDHLGASANYGYT
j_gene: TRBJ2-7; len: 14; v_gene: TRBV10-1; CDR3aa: ASSDTRSGRAHEQY
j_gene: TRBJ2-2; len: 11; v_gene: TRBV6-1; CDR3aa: ASGREGTGELF
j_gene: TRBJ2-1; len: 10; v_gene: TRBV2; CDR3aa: ARGQGYNEQF
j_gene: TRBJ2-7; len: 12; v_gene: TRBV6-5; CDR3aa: ASSGSSLLYEQY
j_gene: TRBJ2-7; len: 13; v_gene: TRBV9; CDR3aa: ASSSQGPSYSEQY
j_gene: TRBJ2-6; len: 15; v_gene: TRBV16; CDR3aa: ASSQYSENSGANVLT
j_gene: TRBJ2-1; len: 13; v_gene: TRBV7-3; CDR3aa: ASSSRLASYNEQF
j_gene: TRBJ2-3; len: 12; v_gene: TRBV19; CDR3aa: ASSISGGADTQY
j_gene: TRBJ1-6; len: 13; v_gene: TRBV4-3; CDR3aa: ASSQNGQGSSPLH
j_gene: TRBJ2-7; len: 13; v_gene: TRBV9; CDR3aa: ASSSQGPRSSEQY
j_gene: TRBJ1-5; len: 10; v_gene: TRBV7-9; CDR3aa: PSSQGNQPQH